The source of this T cell receptor (beta chain) is a study of spatial heterogeneity in lung cancer. Each molecule of TCR cDNA was tagged with one unique molecular identifier. TCRdb fed the 5' RACE reads into MiXCR, producing one record per CDR3 protein. The profile shows about 11,000 distinct CDR3 sequences, approximately 24% of them singletons. This clonotype showed up just a few times. There are 12 residues in the CDR3. Trimming took 10 bases from V and 0 from J, leaving 8 bases between them. This sample's time point: sample taken at primary tumor resection. Whole RNA came from tumor, nontumor lung or frozen PBMC and was sequenced without being sorted.

The sequencing used PBMCs, collected at surgery. The sequence derives from a female donor with early-stage non-small cell lung cancer. The chain links TRBV12-3 or TRBV12-4 to TRBJ2-3, with a tentative D call TRBD2 (5 bases). CDR3 DNA sequence: TGTGCCACCACGGGGAGCACAGATACGCAGTATTTT. Its translation: CATTGSTDTQYF.